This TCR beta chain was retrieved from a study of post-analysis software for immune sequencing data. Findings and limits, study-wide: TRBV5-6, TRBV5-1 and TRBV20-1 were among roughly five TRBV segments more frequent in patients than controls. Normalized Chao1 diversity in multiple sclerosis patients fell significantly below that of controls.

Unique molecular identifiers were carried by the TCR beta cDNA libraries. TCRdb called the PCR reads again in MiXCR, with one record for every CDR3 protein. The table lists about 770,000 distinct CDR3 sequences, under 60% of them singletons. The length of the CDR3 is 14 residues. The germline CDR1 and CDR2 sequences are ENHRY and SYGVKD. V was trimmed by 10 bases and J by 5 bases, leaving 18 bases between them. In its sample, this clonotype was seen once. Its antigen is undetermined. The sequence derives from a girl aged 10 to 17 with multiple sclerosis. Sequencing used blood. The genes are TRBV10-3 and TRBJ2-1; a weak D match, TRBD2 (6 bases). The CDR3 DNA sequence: TGTGCCACCGCTCCGGGAGTGTGGGACAATGAGCAGTTCTTC. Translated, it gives CATAPGVWDNEQFF.